This TCR beta chain was identified in a study of vaccination and CD4 T cells after COVID-19. Sequencing of the DNA from cultured CD4+ T cells was carried out with the Oncomine TCR Beta short-read assay. A single record per CDR3 protein comes from TCRdb applying MiXCR to the PCR reads. Among approximately 14,000 distinct CDR3 sequences listed, over 25% were seen once. The CDR3 spans 15 residues. J lost 2 bases, V lost 5 bases, and 8 bases had no gene match. Germline V gene lookup returns CDR1 SGHAT and CDR2 FQNNGV. This clonotype was recorded a few times. Antigen specificity is unknown. The treatment here: 10-day PBMC culture with coronavirus spike peptide pools or control peptides (ViraFEST assay). Peptide pool stimulation in ViraFEST expanded antigen-specific T cells, whose TCRs were then sequenced.

This receptor was obtained from a human donor with COVID-19. Sequencing was carried out using cultured CD4+ T cells from blood. The genes are TRBV11-2 and TRBJ2-7; 8 bases match TRBD2. CDR3 sequence: CASSRRDGGAYEQYF. The DNA for the CDR3 is TGTGCCAGCAGCCGACGGGACGGGGGGGCCTACGAGCAGTACTTC.